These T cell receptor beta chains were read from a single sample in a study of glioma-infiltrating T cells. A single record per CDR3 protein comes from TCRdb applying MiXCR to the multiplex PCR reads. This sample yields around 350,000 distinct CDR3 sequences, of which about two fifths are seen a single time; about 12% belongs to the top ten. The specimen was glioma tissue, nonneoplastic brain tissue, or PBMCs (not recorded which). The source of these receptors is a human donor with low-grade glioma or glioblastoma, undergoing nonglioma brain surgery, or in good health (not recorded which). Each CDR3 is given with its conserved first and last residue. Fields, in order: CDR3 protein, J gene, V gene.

CASIQGYERYF | TRBJ2-7 | TRBV6-1
CSVEPGGENIQYF | TRBJ2-4 | TRBV29-1
CASSLNPSRTQYGYTF | TRBJ1-2 | TRBV27
CASSFRLAGVRTGELFF | TRBJ2-2 | TRBV7-6
CASSPGPPGTHTQYF | TRBJ2-3 | TRBV28
CASSQDGLAGAYEQYF | TRBJ2-7 | TRBV4-2
CASSVTWDPYNNEQFF | TRBJ2-1 | TRBV19
CASFQGLAGGTSYEQYF | TRBJ2-7 | TRBV13
CASTMLGQDYNEQFF | TRBJ2-1 | TRBV7-2
CASNRDTVIGELFF | TRBJ2-2 | TRBV11-1
CASSQLQVLVGYNEQFF | TRBJ2-1 | TRBV5-6
CASSGGIYNEQFF | TRBJ2-1 | TRBV18
CASSLQGINSYEQYF | TRBJ2-7 | TRBV5-4
CASSLSSWNEQYF | TRBJ2-7 | TRBV27
CASRQVDRATYEQYF | TRBJ2-7 | TRBV6-2/TRBV6-3
CASSPRRGLLSPSSYNEQFF | TRBJ2-1 | TRBV9
CASSSRTGDQPQHF | TRBJ1-5 | TRBV7-2
CSASEGGETQYF | TRBJ2-5 | TRBV20-1
CASRRTSGFQDTQNF | TRBJ2-3 | TRBV2
CSARVQAGFGYTF | TRBJ1-2 | TRBV20-1
CASSFPGQGYYEQYF | TRBJ2-7 | TRBV12-3/TRBV12-4
CSARRLAGVEQYF | TRBJ2-7 | TRBV20-1
CASTSLGADTQYF | TRBJ2-3 | TRBV27
CSAREPNFPGELFF | TRBJ2-2 | TRBV20-1
CASSLLTEYGYTF | TRBJ1-2 | TRBV28
CASVRTSGGNEQFF | TRBJ2-1 | TRBV2
CASSSRVLGNQPQHF | TRBJ1-5 | TRBV28
CASRMWAGQGKNTEAFF | TRBJ1-1 | TRBV14
CAWRIAGANTGELFF | TRBJ2-2 | TRBV30
CAISRTSGTGYNEQFF | TRBJ2-1 | TRBV6-2/TRBV6-3
CASSPQIAGIYEQYF | TRBJ2-7 | TRBV4-1
CASSLSGRGDEQYF | TRBJ2-7 | TRBV27
CASSQGARDGSYNEQFF | TRBJ2-1 | TRBV11-1
CSASGTAISNQPQHF | TRBJ1-5 | TRBV20-1
CASSSIKTRTGRTEAFF | TRBJ1-1 | TRBV28
CASSPGTSGRISGELFF | TRBJ2-2 | TRBV19
CASSGRTQSETQYF | TRBJ2-5 | TRBV2
CASSLVLPGDYSNQLQHF | TRBJ1-5 | TRBV28
CASSPPTAWDGYTF | TRBJ1-2 | TRBV18
CASSRAGERDNEQFF | TRBJ2-1 | TRBV2
CASSSPTPNTGELFF | TRBJ2-2 | TRBV7-6
CATSRDPGNEQFF | TRBJ2-1 | TRBV15
CASRKGTSRPYNEQFF | TRBJ2-1 | TRBV28
CSARPLAGVDNEQFF | TRBJ2-1 | TRBV20-1
CASSQDVDTYEQYF | TRBJ2-7 | TRBV4-3
CASSLSGGLAAYEQYF | TRBJ2-7 | TRBV7-2
CASSFDTMNTEAFF | TRBJ1-1 | TRBV5-1
CASRREPSRDEQFF | TRBJ2-1 | TRBV6-2/TRBV6-3
CASSTRDSEQFF | TRBJ2-1 | TRBV6-2/TRBV6-3
CASSLRGGRAFGANVLTF | TRBJ2-6 | TRBV28
CASSLEGGVQETQYF | TRBJ2-5 | TRBV7-2
CASRLDLDYGAQGELFF | TRBJ2-2 | TRBV6-1
CATSDRRGELNEQYF | TRBJ2-7 | TRBV24-1
CASSPAAGVTQYF | TRBJ2-3 | TRBV6-2/TRBV6-3
CASRLEITDTQYF | TRBJ2-3 | TRBV2